A selection of T cell receptor beta chains follows, all from one sample in a study of shared T cell receptors in the human thymus. This table comes from immunoSEQ multiplex PCR, and its TCRdb copy is limited to in-frame clones, with some not included. The table shows 450,000 to 650,000 clones, with around three quarters occurring only once. The data also belong to a second study, concerning human thymus T cells.

The specimen sequenced was thymocytes. The origin of the receptors is a boy younger than two with a congenital heart defect. Each CDR3 is given with its conserved first and last residue. Each record gives: V gene, J gene, CDR3 protein.

v_call: TRBV2
j_call: TRBJ2-1
cdr3_aa: CASSATSGSPNEQFF

v_call: TRBV27
j_call: TRBJ2-7
cdr3_aa: CASSLTNRGRRDEQYF

v_call: TRBV27
j_call: TRBJ2-7
cdr3_aa: CASSLSTSGRAWAYEQYF

v_call: TRBV28
j_call: TRBJ2-1
cdr3_aa: CASSLGDRSNEQFF

v_call: TRBV27
j_call: TRBJ2-7
cdr3_aa: CASNRTSGSYEQYF

v_call: TRBV20-1
j_call: TRBJ2-1
cdr3_aa: CSAYWAGEQFF

v_call: TRBV7-9
j_call: TRBJ1-2
cdr3_aa: CASSSDKDITNYGYTF

v_call: TRBV28
j_call: TRBJ1-5
cdr3_aa: CASGGAVPYSNQPQHF

v_call: TRBV9
j_call: TRBJ2-7
cdr3_aa: CASSKGQSYEQYF

v_call: TRBV5-1
j_call: TRBJ1-3
cdr3_aa: CASPPPGQGASGNTIYF

v_call: TRBV5-4
j_call: TRBJ1-2
cdr3_aa: CASSFRGTHYGYTF

v_call: TRBV4-1
j_call: TRBJ1-6
cdr3_aa: CASSQEPTGSYSPLHF

v_call: TRBV4-1
j_call: TRBJ2-7
cdr3_aa: CASSQESNRSTREQYF

v_call: TRBV28
j_call: TRBJ2-7
cdr3_aa: CASSLCRTGGYEQYF

v_call: TRBV19
j_call: TRBJ2-3
cdr3_aa: CASSIILAGTQGDTQYF

v_call: TRBV5-4
j_call: TRBJ2-5
cdr3_aa: CASSYGGVWPRETQYF

v_call: TRBV6-6
j_call: TRBJ2-3
cdr3_aa: CASSQTERRAGDTQYF

v_call: TRBV4-2
j_call: TRBJ2-1
cdr3_aa: CASSQALPRGVPYNEQFF

v_call: TRBV7-2
j_call: TRBJ1-5
cdr3_aa: CASSQKPGQLVAQHF

v_call: TRBV9
j_call: TRBJ1-6
cdr3_aa: CASSVTPGNSPLHF

v_call: TRBV19
j_call: TRBJ2-5
cdr3_aa: CASSIVGYQETQYF

v_call: TRBV30
j_call: TRBJ2-7
cdr3_aa: CAWRDRESYEQYF

v_call: TRBV10-2
j_call: TRBJ2-3
cdr3_aa: CASSDRSPDTQYF

v_call: TRBV12-5
j_call: TRBJ2-7
cdr3_aa: CASGLGLRFHPGQGLYEQYF

v_call: TRBV20-1
j_call: TRBJ1-2
cdr3_aa: CSARHGGYTF

v_call: TRBV4-2
j_call: TRBJ2-1
cdr3_aa: CASSQDRTSGYNEQFF

v_call: TRBV2
j_call: TRBJ2-1
cdr3_aa: CASSDKELRFF

v_call: TRBV29-1
j_call: TRBJ2-2
cdr3_aa: CSVATPGGPGTGELFF

v_call: TRBV29-1
j_call: TRBJ1-1
cdr3_aa: CSVPPGQGGAEAFF

v_call: TRBV28
j_call: TRBJ2-3
cdr3_aa: CASSRDRFTQYF

v_call: TRBV14
j_call: TRBJ2-4
cdr3_aa: CASSQARGQKATNIQYF

v_call: TRBV11-2
j_call: TRBJ2-7
cdr3_aa: CASSFPDSSYEQYF

v_call: TRBV5-8
j_call: TRBJ2-5
cdr3_aa: CASSTRTGRRPYF

v_call: TRBV7-3
j_call: TRBJ2-3
cdr3_aa: CASSTDRDTDTQYF

v_call: TRBV6-6
j_call: TRBJ2-1
cdr3_aa: CASSCHRVITYNEQFF

v_call: TRBV29-1
j_call: TRBJ1-3
cdr3_aa: CSVEDPVGGGGNTIYF

v_call: TRBV6-5
j_call: TRBJ1-4
cdr3_aa: CASSYQTGDNEKLFF

v_call: TRBV5-1
j_call: TRBJ2-5
cdr3_aa: CASSLAVGRGREETQYF

v_call: TRBV10-3
j_call: TRBJ2-5
cdr3_aa: CAISLADQETQYF

v_call: TRBV2
j_call: TRBJ1-5
cdr3_aa: CASRRPGLGDQPQHF

v_call: TRBV6-6
j_call: TRBJ2-7
cdr3_aa: CASSPTGSYEQYF

v_call: TRBV4-1
j_call: TRBJ2-7
cdr3_aa: CASSQDWPEGQGQGNYEQYF

v_call: TRBV15
j_call: TRBJ1-5
cdr3_aa: CATSRVLGISDCNQPQHF

v_call: TRBV7-2
j_call: TRBJ2-7
cdr3_aa: CASSLEGAGRYEQYF

v_call: TRBV5-1
j_call: TRBJ2-1
cdr3_aa: CASRPVAGGPDEQFF

v_call: TRBV18
j_call: TRBJ2-7
cdr3_aa: CASSPTGVSGPGDEQYF

v_call: TRBV6-5
j_call: TRBJ1-1
cdr3_aa: CASTQDRNPTEAFF

v_call: TRBV4-2
j_call: TRBJ2-7
cdr3_aa: CASSQGGNGQSYEQYF

v_call: TRBV5-6
j_call: TRBJ1-1
cdr3_aa: CASSLGRTEAFF

v_call: TRBV7-9
j_call: TRBJ2-3
cdr3_aa: CASNAALRDIQRSTDTQYF

v_call: TRBV4-3
j_call: TRBJ2-7
cdr3_aa: CASSLSLKRFTYEQYF

v_call: TRBV5-6
j_call: TRBJ2-7
cdr3_aa: CASSLAIRGDYEQYF

v_call: TRBV21-1
j_call: TRBJ2-7
cdr3_aa: CASSKERARVPYEQYF

v_call: TRBV6-1
j_call: TRBJ2-7
cdr3_aa: CASRTDKDYEQYF

v_call: TRBV5-6
j_call: TRBJ1-1
cdr3_aa: CASSLRLAGPKTEAFF

v_call: TRBV5-1
j_call: TRBJ2-7
cdr3_aa: CASSRARTGGGHEQYF

v_call: TRBV14
j_call: TRBJ2-7
cdr3_aa: CASSQDLGQEYEQYF

v_call: TRBV12-5
j_call: TRBJ2-1
cdr3_aa: CASGPRTGSYNEQFF

v_call: TRBV4-3
j_call: TRBJ2-7
cdr3_aa: CASSQGWGTGSLAGIVHEQYF

v_call: TRBV19
j_call: TRBJ2-7
cdr3_aa: CASSGRQGLSYEQYF